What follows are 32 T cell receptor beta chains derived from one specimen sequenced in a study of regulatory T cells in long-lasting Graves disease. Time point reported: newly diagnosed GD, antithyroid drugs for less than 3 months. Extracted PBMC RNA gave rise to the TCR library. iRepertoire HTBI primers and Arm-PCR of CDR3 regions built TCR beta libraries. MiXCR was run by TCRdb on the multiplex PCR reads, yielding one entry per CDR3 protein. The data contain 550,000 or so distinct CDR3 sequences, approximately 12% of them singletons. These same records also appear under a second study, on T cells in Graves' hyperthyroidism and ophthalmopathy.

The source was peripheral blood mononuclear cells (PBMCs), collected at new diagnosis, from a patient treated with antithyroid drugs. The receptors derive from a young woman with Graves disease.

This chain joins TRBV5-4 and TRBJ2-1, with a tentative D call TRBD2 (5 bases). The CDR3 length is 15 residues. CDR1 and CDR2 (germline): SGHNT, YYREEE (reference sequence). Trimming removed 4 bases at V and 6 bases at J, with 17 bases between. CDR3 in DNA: TGTGCCAGCAGCGAAAGGAGAGGGTTCCGCAATGAGCAGTTCTTC. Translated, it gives CASSERRGFRNEQFF.

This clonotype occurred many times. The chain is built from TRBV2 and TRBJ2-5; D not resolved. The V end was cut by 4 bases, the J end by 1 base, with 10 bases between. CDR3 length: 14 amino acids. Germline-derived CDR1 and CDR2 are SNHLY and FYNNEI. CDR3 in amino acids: CASSGLLSQETQYF. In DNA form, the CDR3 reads TGTGCCAGCAGTGGGCTACTGAGCCAAGAGACCCAGTACTTC.

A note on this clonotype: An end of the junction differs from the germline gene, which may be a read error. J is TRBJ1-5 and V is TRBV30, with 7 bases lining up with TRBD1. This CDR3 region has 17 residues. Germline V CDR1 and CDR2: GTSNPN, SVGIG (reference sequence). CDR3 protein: CAWRARRGPGSNQSQHF. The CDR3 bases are TGTGCCTGGAGGGCCCGTAGGGGGCCTGGAAGCAATCAGTCCCAGCATTTT.

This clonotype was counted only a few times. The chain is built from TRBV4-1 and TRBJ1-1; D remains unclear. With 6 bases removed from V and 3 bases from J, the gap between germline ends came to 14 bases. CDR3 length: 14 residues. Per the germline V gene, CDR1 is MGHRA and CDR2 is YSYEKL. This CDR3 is CASRAGRVDTEAFF. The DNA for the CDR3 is TGCGCCAGCAGGGCAGGACGGGTAGACACTGAAGCTTTCTTT.

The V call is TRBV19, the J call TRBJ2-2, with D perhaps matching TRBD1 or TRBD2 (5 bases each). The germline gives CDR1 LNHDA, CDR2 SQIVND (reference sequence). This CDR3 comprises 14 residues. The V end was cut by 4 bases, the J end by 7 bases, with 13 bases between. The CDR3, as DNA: TGTGCCAGTAGTACAGATAGAGGGGTCGGGGAGCTGTTTTTT. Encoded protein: CASSTDRGVGELFF.

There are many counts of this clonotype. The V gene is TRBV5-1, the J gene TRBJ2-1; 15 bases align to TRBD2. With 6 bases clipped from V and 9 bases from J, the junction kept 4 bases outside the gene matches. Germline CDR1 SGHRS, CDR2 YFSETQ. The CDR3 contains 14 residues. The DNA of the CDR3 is TGCGCCAGCACCAGGACTAGCGGGAGGGTTGAGCAGTTCTTC. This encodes CASTRTSGRVEQFF. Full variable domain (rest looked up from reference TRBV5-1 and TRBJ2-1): KAGVTQTPRYLIKTRGQQVTLSCSPISGHRSVSWYQQTPGQGLQFLFEYFSETQRNKGNFPGRFSGRQFSNSRSEMNVSTLELGDSALYLCASTRTSGRVEQFFGPGTRLTVL.

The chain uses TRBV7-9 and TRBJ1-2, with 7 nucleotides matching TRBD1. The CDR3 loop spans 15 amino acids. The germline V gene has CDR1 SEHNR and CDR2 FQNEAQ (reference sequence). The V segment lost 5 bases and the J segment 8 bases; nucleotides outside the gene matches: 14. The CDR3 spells CASSVGQVAGGGYTF. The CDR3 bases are TGTGCCAGCAGCGTCGGACAGGTGGCAGGAGGAGGCTACACCTTC.

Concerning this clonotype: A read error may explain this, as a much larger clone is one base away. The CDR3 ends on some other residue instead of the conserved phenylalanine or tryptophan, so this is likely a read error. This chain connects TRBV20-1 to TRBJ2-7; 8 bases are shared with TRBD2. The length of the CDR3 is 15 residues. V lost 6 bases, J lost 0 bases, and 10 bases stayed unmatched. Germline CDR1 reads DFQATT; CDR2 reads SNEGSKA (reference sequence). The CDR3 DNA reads TGCAGTGCGCCGAACCTAGCGGGCAACTCCTACGAGCAGTACCTC. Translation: CSAPNLAGNSYEQYL.

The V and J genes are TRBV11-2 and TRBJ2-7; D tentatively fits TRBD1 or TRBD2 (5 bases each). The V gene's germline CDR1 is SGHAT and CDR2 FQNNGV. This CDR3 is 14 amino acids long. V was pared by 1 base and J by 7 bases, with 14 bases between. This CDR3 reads CASSLGGALWEQYF. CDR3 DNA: TGTGCCAGCAGCTTAGGAGGGGCGCTCTGGGAGCAGTACTTC.

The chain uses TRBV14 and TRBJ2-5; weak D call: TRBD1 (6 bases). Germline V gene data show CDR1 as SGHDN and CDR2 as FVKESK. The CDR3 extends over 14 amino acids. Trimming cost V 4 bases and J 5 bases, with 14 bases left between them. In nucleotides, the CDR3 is TGTGCCAGCAGCCCTCTGCTCAGGGGTGAGACCCAGTACTTC. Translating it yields CASSPLLRGETQYF.

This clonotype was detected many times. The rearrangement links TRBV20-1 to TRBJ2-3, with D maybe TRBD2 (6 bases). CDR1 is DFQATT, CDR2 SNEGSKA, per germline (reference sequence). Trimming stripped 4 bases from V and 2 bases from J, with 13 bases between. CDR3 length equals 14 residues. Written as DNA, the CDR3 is TGCAGTGCTATCTTTGGCGGGAACACAGATACGCAGTATTTT. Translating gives CSAIFGGNTDTQYF.

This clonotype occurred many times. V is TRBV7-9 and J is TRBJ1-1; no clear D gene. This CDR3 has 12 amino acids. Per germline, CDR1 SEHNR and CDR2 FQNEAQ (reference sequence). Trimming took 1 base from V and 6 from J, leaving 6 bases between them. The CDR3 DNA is TGTGCCAGCAGCTTAGGGGAGCCTGAAGCTTTCTTT. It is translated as CASSLGEPEAFF.

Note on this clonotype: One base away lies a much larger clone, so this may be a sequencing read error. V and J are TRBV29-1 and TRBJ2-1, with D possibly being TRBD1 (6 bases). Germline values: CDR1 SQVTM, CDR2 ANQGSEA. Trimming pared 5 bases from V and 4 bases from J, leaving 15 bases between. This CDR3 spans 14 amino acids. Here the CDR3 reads CSVKARGVYNEQFF. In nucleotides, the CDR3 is TGCAGCGTTAAAGCCAGGGGAGTATACAATGAGCAGTTCTTC.

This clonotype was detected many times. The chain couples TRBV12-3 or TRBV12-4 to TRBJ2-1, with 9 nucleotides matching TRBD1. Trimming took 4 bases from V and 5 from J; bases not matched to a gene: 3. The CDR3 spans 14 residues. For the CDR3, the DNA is TGTGCCAGCAGTTCCGGGACAGGGAACAATGAGCAGTTCTTC. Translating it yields CASSSGTGNNEQFF.

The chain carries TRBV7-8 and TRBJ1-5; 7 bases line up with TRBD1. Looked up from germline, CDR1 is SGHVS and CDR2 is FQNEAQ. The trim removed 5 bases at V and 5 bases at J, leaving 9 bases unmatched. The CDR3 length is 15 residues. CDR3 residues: CASSPRGGGDQPQHF. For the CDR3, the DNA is TGTGCCAGCAGCCCCCGAGGGGGCGGCGATCAGCCCCAGCATTTT.

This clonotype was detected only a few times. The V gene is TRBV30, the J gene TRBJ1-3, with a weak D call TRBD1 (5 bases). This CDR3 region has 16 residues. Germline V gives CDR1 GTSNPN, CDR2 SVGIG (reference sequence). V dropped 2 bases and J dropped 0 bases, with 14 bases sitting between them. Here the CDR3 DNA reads TGTGCCTGGAGTCCCCCGACAGATTTCTCTGGAAACACCATATATTTT. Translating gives CAWSPPTDFSGNTIYF.

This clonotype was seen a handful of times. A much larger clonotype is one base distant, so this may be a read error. The CDR3 region is CSVDRAPGQGTLRQETQYF. CDR3 nucleotide sequence: TGCAGCGTTGACAGGGCGCCGGGACAGGGGACCCTTCGCCAAGAGACCCAGTACTTC. This chain uses TRBV29-1 with TRBJ2-1; 10 bases are a match to TRBD1. The DNA matches TRBJ2-5 better at its end, which makes the J call doubtful. CDR1 and CDR2 from the germline V gene are SQVTM and ANQGSEA. The CDR3 is 19 residues long.

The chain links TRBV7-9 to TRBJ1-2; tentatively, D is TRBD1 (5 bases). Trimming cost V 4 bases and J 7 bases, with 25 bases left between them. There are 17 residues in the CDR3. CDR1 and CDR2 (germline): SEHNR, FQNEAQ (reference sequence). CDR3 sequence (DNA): TGTGCCAGCAGCTCTGGTTATACCGGGACCTCAGGAGGTGGCTACACCTTC. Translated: CASSSGYTGTSGGGYTF.

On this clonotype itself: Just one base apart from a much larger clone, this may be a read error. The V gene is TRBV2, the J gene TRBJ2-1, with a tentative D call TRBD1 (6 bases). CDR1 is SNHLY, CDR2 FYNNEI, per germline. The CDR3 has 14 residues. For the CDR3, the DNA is TGTGCCAGCCGTCTTAGAGTTGGGGGCAATGAGCGGTTCTTC. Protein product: CASRLRVGGNERFF.

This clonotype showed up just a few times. The CDR3 sequence is CASSIGTGGTGELFF. Here the CDR3 DNA reads TGTGCCAGCAGCATCGGTACAGGGGGCACCGGGGAGCTGTTTTTT. The rearrangement joins TRBV5-4 to TRBJ2-2; 8 nucleotides align to TRBD1. The CDR3 loop spans 15 amino acids. Germline V lookup: CDR1 SGHNT, CDR2 YYREEE (reference sequence). Trimming at V came to 4 bases and at J to 4 bases, leaving 6 bases not matched to a gene.

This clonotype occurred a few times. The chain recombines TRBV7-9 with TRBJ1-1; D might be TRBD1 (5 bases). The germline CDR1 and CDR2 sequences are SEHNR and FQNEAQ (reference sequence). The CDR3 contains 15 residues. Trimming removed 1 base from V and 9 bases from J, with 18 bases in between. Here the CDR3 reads CASSLDRLPGPKAFF. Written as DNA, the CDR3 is TGTGCCAGCAGCTTAGATAGGCTTCCGGGGCCTAAAGCTTTCTTT.

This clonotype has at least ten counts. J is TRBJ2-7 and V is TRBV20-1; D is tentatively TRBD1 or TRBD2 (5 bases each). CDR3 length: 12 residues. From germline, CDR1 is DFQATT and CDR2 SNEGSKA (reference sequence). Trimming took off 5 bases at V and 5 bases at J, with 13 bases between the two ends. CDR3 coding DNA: TGCAGTGCTCCAGGGAGTTGGGACGAGCAGTACTTC. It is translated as CSAPGSWDEQYF.

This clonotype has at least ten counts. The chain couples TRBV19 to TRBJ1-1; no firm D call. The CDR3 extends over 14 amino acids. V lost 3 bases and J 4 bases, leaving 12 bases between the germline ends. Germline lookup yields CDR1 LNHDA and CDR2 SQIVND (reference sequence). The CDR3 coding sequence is TGTGCCAGTAGTATGATGTCTCCTAGCACTGAAGCTTTCTTT. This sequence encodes CASSMMSPSTEAFF.

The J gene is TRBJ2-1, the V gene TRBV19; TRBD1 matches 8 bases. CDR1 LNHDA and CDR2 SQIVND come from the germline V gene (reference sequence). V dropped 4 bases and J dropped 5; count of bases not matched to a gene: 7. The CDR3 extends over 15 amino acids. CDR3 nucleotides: TGTGCCAGTAGTACACACAGGGGGGTTAACAATGAGCAGTTCTTC. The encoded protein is CASSTHRGVNNEQFF.

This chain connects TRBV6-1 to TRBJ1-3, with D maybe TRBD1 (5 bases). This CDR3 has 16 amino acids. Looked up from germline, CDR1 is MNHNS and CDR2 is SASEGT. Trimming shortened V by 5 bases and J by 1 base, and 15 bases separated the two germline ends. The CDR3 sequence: CASSKSAKGSGNTIYF. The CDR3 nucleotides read TGTGCCAGCAGTAAATCAGCCAAGGGGTCTGGAAACACCATATATTTT.

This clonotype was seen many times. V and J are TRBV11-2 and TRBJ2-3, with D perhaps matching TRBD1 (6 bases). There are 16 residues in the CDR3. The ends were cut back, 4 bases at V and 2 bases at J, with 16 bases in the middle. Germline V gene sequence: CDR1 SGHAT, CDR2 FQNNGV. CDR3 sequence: CASSSEPGHPTDTQYF. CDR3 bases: TGTGCCAGCAGCTCTGAACCGGGACATCCCACAGATACGCAGTATTTT.

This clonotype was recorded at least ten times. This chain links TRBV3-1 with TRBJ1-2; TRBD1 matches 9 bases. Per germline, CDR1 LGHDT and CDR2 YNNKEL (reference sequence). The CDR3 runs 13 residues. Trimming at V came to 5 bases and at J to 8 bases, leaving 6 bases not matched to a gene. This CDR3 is CASSSTGGRGYTF. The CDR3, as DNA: TGTGCCAGCAGCTCCACAGGGGGCCGCGGCTACACCTTC.

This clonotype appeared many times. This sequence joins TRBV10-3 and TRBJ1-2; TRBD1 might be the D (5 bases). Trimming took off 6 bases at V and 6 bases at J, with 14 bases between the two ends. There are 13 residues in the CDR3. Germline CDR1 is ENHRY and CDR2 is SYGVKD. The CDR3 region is CAISQGIGDGYTF. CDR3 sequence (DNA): TGTGCCATCAGCCAGGGAATCGGGGATGGCTACACCTTC.

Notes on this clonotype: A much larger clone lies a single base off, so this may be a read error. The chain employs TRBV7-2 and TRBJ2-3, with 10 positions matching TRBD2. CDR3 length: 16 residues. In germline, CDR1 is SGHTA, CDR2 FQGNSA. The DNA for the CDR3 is TGTGCCAGAAGCTTATCCTCAGCGGGAGGGACAGATACGCAGTATTTT. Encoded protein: CARSLSSAGGTDTQYF. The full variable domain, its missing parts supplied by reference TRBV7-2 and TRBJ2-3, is GAGVSQSPSNKVTEKGKDVELRCDPISGHTALYWYRQSLGQGLEFLIYFQGNSAPDKSGLPSDRFSAERTGGSVSTLTIQRTQQEDSAVYLCARSLSSAGGTDTQYFGPGTRLTVL.

CDR3 loop: CASRRLALKETQYF. DNA for the CDR3: TGTGCCAGCAGACGACTAGCTCTGAAAGAGACCCAGTACTTC. The chain has TRBV2 and TRBJ2-1; 7 nucleotides agree with TRBD2. The closer fit of TRBJ2-5 to the DNA end suggests the J call may be wrong. This CDR3 has 14 residues. Germline values: CDR1 SNHLY, CDR2 FYNNEI.

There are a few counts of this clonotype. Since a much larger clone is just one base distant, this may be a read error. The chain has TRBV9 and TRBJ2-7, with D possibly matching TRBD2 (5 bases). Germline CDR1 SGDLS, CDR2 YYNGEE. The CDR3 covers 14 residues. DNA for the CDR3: TGTGCCTGCAGCGTAGGCGGGTCCTCCTACGAGCAGTACTTC. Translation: CACSVGGSSYEQYF.

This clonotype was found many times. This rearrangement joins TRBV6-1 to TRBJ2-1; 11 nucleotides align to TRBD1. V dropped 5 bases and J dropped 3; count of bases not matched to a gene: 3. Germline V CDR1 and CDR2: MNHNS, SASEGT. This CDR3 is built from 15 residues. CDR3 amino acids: CASSTDRGHYNEQFF. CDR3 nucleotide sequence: TGTGCCAGCAGTACGGACAGGGGGCACTACAATGAGCAGTTCTTC.